This T cell receptor beta chain was retrieved from a study of CD8+ T cells in alopecia areata. Study details: Treated patients received oral tofacitinib, 5 to 10 mg twice daily.

The treatment: oral pan-JAK inhibitor, 5-10 mg twice daily. Germline assignment: CDR1 SQVTM and CDR2 ANQGSEA. V lost 4 bases and J lost 2, with 9 bases in between. The CDR3 sequence is 13 residues long. Study-wide results and caveats: Alphabeta T cells residing in normal skin are also sequenced in scalp samples. Under tofacitinib, numerous expanded lesional clonotypes remained detectable in scalp and blood. Lesional scalp displayed greater clonality than normal scalp, most notably in alopecia totalis/universalis.

This clone was detected a few times. Its antigen is unknown. Sequencing relied on a cDNA template that was reverse transcribed from extracted RNA. The repertoire was sequenced with immunoSEQ multiplex PCR; TCRdb's copy has only in-frame clones and lacks some. The sample has roughly 230,000 clones; 40% to 45% are singletons. The rearrangement uses TRBV29-1 and TRBJ2-1; no definite D call. This sample comprised CD4+ T cells sorted from blood, obtained at roughly week 36, from a patient treated with tofacitinib. This TCR derives from a human donor with alopecia areata. CDR3 nucleotide sequence: TGCAGCGTTGTGCAGATAACCTACAATGAGCAGTTCTTC. Residues: CSVVQITYNEQFF.